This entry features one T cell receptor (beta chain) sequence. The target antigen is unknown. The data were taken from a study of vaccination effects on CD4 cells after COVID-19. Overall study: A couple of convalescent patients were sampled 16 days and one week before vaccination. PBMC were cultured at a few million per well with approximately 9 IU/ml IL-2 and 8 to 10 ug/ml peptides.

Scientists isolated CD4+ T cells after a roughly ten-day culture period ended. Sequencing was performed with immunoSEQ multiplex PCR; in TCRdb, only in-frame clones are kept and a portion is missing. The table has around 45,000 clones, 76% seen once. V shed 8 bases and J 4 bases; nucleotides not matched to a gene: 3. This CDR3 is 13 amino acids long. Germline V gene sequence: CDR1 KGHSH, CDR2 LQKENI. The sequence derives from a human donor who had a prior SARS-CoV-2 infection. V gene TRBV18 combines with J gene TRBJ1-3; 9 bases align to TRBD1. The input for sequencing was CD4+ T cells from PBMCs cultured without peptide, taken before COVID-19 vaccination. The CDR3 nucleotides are TGTGCCAGCGGGACAGGGCAAGGAAACACCATATATTTT. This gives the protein CASGTGQGNTIYF.